This TCR beta chain stems from a study of shared clonotypes between healthy human individuals. Study-level results: A few donors had around 5% of their naive CD4 clonotypes in common.

As regards this clone: What it recognizes is unknown.

A CD45RA-negative memory subset and a CD45RA+ naive subset were separated from the CD4+ cells. Sequenced by immunoSEQ multiplex PCR; TCRdb stores in-frame clones only, minus some. The sample carries some 790,000 clones, approximately 72% recorded once. The sample taken for sequencing was memory CD4+ T cells sorted from blood. Subset meaning: CD45RA-negative fraction. The sequence derives from a woman younger than 45 in good health.

The chain's CDR3 is CASSLDSQRTF. The CDR3 bases are TGCGCCAGCAGCTTGGACAGCCAGAGGACCTTC. The genes are TRBV5-1 and TRBJ1-2; D unresolved. The V gene lost 0 bases and the J gene lost 14 bases, with 11 bases spanning the gap. The CDR3 covers 11 residues. Germline CDR1 reads SGHRS; CDR2 reads YFSETQ.